Each of the 15 T cell receptor beta chains below was sequenced from the same sample in a study of blood T cell repertoires in COVID-19. Sequencing used immunoSEQ multiplex PCR; TCRdb keeps in-frame clones, though not all of them. The table lists some 180,000 clones, roughly 93% of them singletons. Source material: peripheral blood. These receptors were obtained from a man aged 18 to 29 with COVID-19, enrolled during active disease.

V gene TRBV28 combines with J gene TRBJ2-1; the D gene is possibly TRBD1 (5 bases). CDR1 and CDR2 (germline): MDHEN, SYDVKM. The CDR3 length is 14 residues. Trimming removed 1 base from V and 9 bases from J, with 13 bases in between. The CDR3 coding sequence is TGTGCCAGCAGTTTATCCCTAGGGGTGAGTGAGCAGTTCTTC. Its translation is CASSLSLGVSEQFF.

V usage is TRBV12-3 or TRBV12-4 and J usage is TRBJ1-2; possible D gene TRBD1, 6 bases. The CDR3 length is 13 residues. The V end was cut by 3 bases, the J end by 2 bases, with 7 bases between. DNA of the CDR3: TGTGCCAGCAGTTTCGGACAGAACTATGGCTACACCTTC. It codes for CASSFGQNYGYTF.

The rearrangement uses TRBV19 and TRBJ2-5; 7 bases line up with TRBD2. The V gene's germline CDR1 is LNHDA and CDR2 SQIVND (reference sequence). This CDR3 spans 15 amino acids. V lost 8 bases and J lost 5; bases outside the gene matches: 14. CDR3 nucleotide sequence: TGTGCCAGTTGTGACCCGGGGCGGGAGACGGAGACCCAGTACTTC. Translation gives CASCDPGRETETQYF.

This chain joins TRBV9 and TRBJ2-2; 10 bases line up with TRBD2. The germline V gene has CDR1 SGDLS and CDR2 YYNGEE. The CDR3 extends over 18 amino acids. V lost 0 bases, J lost 5 bases, and 10 bases stayed unmatched. Here the CDR3 DNA reads TGTGCCAGCAGCGTAGCGAATAAAGCGGGAGGGCCAACCGGGGAGCTGTTTTTT. This gives the protein CASSVANKAGGPTGELFF.

This rearrangement joins TRBV27 to TRBJ2-5; tentatively, D is TRBD2 (6 bases). Germline values: CDR1 MNHEY, CDR2 SMNVEV (reference sequence). The CDR3 loop spans 15 amino acids. V gave up 4 bases and J gave up 4 bases, with 16 bases separating them. The CDR3: CASSYGGVGGETQYF. In DNA, the CDR3 is TGTGCCAGCAGTTATGGGGGAGTGGGGGGAGAGACCCAGTACTTC.

V is TRBV29-1 and J is TRBJ1-2; D is unresolved. V lost 1 base and J 8 bases, leaving 17 bases between the germline ends. Germline V gene data show CDR1 as SQVTM and CDR2 as ANQGSEA. The CDR3 has 14 residues. In nucleotides, the CDR3 is TGCAGCGTTGAAGTCCTTGGTGGGTTGGAGGGCTACACCTTC. This gives the protein CSVEVLGGLEGYTF.

V is TRBV15 and J is TRBJ2-7; 8 nucleotides align to TRBD1. The V gene's germline CDR1 is LNHNV and CDR2 YYDKDF (reference sequence). This CDR3 comprises 15 residues. Trimming removed 4 bases from V and 6 bases from J; junction bases left unmatched: 11. The CDR3 loop is CATSTTGQGGLEQYF. The CDR3 DNA sequence: TGTGCCACCAGCACGACCGGACAGGGCGGTCTCGAGCAGTACTTC.

This chain connects TRBV27 to TRBJ1-1; TRBD1 is a possible D gene (5 bases). Germline values: CDR1 MNHEY, CDR2 SMNVEV (reference sequence). Trimming pared 5 bases from V and 4 bases from J, leaving 17 bases between. The length of the CDR3 is 15 residues. CDR3 protein: CASSAPGRRITEAFF. The CDR3 DNA follows: TGTGCCAGCAGTGCCCCAGGGAGGAGGATCACTGAAGCTTTCTTT.

The chain carries TRBV6-2 or TRBV6-3 and TRBJ2-5; the match to TRBD1 covers 9 bases. This CDR3 has 13 residues. The V segment lost 5 bases and the J segment 7 bases; nucleotides outside the gene matches: 5. Germline loops: CDR1 MNHEY, CDR2 SVGEGT. CDR3 amino acids: CASSRLTGGTQYF. The CDR3 DNA sequence: TGTGCCAGCAGTCGCCTGACAGGGGGGACCCAGTACTTC.

The chain links TRBV5-5 to TRBJ2-4, with 14 nucleotides matching TRBD2. CDR3 length equals 15 residues. V was clipped by 4 bases and J by 3 bases; unmatched bases: 0. Looked up from germline, CDR1 is SGHKS and CDR2 is YYEKEE (reference sequence). In nucleotides, the CDR3 is TGTGCCAGCAGCGGGACTAGCGGGAGCAAAAACATTCAGTACTTC. Amino acid sequence: CASSGTSGSKNIQYF.

The chain uses TRBV11-1 and TRBJ1-6, with TRBD1 as a possible D gene (5 bases). Between the trimmed V and J ends, which lost 2 bases and 7 bases, there was a span of 9 bases. CDR1 and CDR2 (germline): SGHAT, FQDESV (reference sequence). The CDR3 has 14 residues. In DNA form, the CDR3 reads TGTGCCAGCAGCTTATACAGGCGGAATTCACCCCTCCACTTT. This encodes CASSLYRRNSPLHF.

V gene TRBV5-1 combines with J gene TRBJ1-2; 7 nucleotides match TRBD1. The V gene end was trimmed by 2 bases and the J gene end by 3 bases; junction bases not matched to a gene: 4. This CDR3 comprises 14 residues. The V gene's germline CDR1 is SGHRS and CDR2 YFSETQ. The CDR3 here is CASSFRQGDYGYTF. DNA of the CDR3: TGCGCCAGCAGCTTTAGACAGGGTGACTATGGCTACACCTTC. Based on the CDR3 plus reference TRBV5-1 and TRBJ1-2, the full variable domain is KAGVTQTPRYLIKTRGQQVTLSCSPISGHRSVSWYQQTPGQGLQFLFEYFSETQRNKGNFPGRFSGRQFSNSRSEMNVSTLELGDSALYLCASSFRQGDYGYTFGSGTRLTVV.

This clone was observed a handful of times. The V and J genes are TRBV7-2 and TRBJ2-2, with a tentative D call TRBD2 (7 bases). Germline V lookup: CDR1 SGHTA, CDR2 FQGNSA. The CDR3 covers 16 residues. The ends were cut back, 0 bases at V and 6 bases at J, with 14 bases in the middle. Here the CDR3 DNA reads TGTGCCAGCAGCTTAGCCCTGGGGGAGGGGGCCGGGGAGCTGTTTTTT. This codes for CASSLALGEGAGELFF.

This clone has more than one count but fewer than ten. The chain carries TRBV6-2 or TRBV6-3 and TRBJ1-5; a possible D gene is TRBD1 (6 bases). Germline V gene sequence: CDR1 MNHEY, CDR2 SVGEGT. The CDR3 extends over 15 amino acids. Trimming removed 2 bases from V and 3 bases from J, with 11 bases in between. CDR3 DNA: TGTGCCAGCAGTTACGTTGGGGGCCTCAATCAGCCCCAGCATTTT. Amino acid sequence: CASSYVGGLNQPQHF.

Turning to this clone: The junction and the germline gene differ at one end; a read error may be behind it. The chain combines TRBV28 with TRBJ1-4, with a tentative D call TRBD1 (6 bases). Germline values: CDR1 MDHEN, CDR2 SYDVKM. The CDR3 has 13 amino acids. CDR3: CASSLGTTEKLLF. The CDR3 DNA follows: TGTGCCAGCAGTTTGGGGACAACTGAAAAACTGCTTTTT.